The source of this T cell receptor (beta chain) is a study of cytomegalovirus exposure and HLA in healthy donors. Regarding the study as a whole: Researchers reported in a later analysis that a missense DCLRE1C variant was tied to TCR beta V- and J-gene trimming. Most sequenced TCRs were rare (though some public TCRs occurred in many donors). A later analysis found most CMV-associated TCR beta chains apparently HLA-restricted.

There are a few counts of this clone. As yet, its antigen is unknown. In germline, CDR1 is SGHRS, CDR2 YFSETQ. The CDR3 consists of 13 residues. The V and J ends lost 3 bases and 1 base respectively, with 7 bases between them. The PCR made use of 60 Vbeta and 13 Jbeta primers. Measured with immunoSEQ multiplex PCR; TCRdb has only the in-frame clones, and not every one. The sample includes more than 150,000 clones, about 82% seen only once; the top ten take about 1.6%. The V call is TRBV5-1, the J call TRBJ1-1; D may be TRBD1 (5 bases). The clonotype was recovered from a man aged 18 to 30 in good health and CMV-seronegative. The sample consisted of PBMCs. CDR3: CASSSTANTEAFF. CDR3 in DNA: TGCGCCAGCAGCTCGACAGCGAACACTGAAGCTTTCTTT.